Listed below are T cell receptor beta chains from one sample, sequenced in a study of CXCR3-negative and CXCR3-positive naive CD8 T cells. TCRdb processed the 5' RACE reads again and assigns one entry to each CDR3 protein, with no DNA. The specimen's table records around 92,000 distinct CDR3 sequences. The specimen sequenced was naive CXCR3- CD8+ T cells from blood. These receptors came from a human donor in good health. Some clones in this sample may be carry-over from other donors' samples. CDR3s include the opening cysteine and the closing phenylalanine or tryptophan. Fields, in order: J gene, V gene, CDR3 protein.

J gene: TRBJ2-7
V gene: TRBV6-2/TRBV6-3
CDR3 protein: CASSLPDPVYEQYF

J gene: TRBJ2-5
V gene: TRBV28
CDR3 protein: CASSPRGGGETQYF

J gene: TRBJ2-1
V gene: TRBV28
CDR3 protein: CASSYSGSYNEQFF

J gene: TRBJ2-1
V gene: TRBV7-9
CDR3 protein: CASSPPSGRYNEQFF

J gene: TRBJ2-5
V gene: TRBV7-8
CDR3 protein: CASSYTGGQETQYF

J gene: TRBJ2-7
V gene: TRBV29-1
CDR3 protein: CSGGQGYSYEQYF

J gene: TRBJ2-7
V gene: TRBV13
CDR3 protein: CASTTRGLAGDGQYF

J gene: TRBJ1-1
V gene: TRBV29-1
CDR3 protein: CSVGGSTEAFF

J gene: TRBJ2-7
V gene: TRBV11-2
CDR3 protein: CASSLGPNLEQYF

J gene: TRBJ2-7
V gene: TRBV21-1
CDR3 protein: CASSKTGAAREQYF

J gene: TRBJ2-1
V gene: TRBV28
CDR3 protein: CASSHTPTRGDISYNEQFF

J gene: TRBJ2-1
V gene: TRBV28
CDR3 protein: CASSFLAGDEQFF

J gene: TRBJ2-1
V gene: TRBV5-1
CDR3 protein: CASRSGTGTPIYNEQFF

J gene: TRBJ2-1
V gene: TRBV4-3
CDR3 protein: CASRSGAGDYNEQFF

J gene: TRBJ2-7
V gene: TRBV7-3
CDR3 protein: CASSLNGGLDEQYF

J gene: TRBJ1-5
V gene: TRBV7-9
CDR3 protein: CASSLGPPGPGQPQHF

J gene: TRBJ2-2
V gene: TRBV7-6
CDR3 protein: CASSLGRTNTGELFF

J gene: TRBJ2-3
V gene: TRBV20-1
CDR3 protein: CSANPAGGPSDTQYF

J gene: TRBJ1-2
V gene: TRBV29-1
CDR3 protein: CSVEGTGGGGNGYTF

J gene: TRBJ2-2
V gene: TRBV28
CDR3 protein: CASSFMGIGELFF

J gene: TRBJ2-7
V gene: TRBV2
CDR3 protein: CASRGRWNYEQYF

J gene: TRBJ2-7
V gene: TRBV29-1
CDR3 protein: CSVLPGQGAGEQYF

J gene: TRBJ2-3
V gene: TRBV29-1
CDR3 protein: CSVESDRGRPDTQYF

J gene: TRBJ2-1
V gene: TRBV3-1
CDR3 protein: CASDRGNEQFF

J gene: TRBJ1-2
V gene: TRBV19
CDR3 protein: CASSRWDRGDYGYTF

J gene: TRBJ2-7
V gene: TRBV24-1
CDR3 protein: CATSARDRAYEQYF

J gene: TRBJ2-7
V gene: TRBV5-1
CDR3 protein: CASSLGTGVSYEQYF